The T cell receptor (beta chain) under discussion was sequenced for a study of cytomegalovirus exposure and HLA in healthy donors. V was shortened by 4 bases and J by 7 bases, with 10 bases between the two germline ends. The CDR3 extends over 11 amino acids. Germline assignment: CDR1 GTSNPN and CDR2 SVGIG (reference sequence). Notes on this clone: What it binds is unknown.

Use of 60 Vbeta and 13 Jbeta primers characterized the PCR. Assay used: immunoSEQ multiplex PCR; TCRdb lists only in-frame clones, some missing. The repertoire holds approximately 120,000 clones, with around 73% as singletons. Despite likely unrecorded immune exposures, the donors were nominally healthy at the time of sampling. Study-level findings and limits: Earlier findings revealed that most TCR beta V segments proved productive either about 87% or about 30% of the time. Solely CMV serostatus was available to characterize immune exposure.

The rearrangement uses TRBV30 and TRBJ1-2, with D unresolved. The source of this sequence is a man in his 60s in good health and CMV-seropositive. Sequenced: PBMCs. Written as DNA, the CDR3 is TGTGCCTGGACCGCCAGAGGTGGCTACACCTTC. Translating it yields CAWTARGGYTF.